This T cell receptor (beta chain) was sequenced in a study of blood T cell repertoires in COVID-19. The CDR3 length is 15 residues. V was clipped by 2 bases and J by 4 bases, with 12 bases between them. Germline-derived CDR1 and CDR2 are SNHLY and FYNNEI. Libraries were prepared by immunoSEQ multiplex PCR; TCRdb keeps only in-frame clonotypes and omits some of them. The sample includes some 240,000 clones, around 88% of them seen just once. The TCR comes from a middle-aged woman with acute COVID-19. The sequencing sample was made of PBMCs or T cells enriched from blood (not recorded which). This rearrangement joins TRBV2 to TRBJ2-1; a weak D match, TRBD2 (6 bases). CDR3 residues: CASSERSGGYNEQFF. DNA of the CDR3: TGTGCCAGCAGTGAACGTAGCGGAGGATACAATGAGCAGTTCTTC.